The 12 T cell receptor beta chains given below trace back to one sample, sequenced in a study of PD-1 blockade in classical Hodgkin lymphoma. The assay was immunoSEQ multiplex PCR, and TCRdb's table has in-frame clones only and misses some. The sample shows roughly 31,000 clones, 85% of them seen only once. All patients relapsed after autologous stem cell transplantation, and brentuximab vedotin exposure varied. Thawed PBMCs underwent magnetic negative selection to yield purified CD4+ T cells. Specimen: CD4+ T cells from blood, collected at baseline. All receptors come from a human donor with classical Hodgkin lymphoma.

V and J are TRBV4-1 and TRBJ2-2, with D perhaps matching TRBD2 (6 bases). CDR3 size: 13 residues. Germline CDR1 is MGHRA and CDR2 is YSYEKL. The V gene lost 6 bases and the J gene lost 4 bases, with 9 bases spanning the gap. This CDR3 is CASREGPTGELFF. The CDR3 nucleotides read TGCGCCAGCAGGGAGGGGCCCACCGGGGAGCTGTTTTTT.

This clone has more than one count but fewer than ten. V and J are TRBV19 and TRBJ1-5; D call uncertain. Germline loops: CDR1 LNHDA, CDR2 SQIVND (reference sequence). This CDR3 spans 15 amino acids. V lost 2 bases and J 3 bases, leaving 11 bases between the germline ends. The CDR3 DNA reads TGTGCCAGTAGTATACTTGGCAGCTACAATCAGCCCCAGCATTTT. Translating gives CASSILGSYNQPQHF.

This clone was observed once. This sequence joins TRBV4-1 and TRBJ1-1; D is uncertain. Germline V gene lookup returns CDR1 MGHRA and CDR2 YSYEKL. The CDR3 has 14 amino acids. The V and J ends lost 0 bases and 4 bases respectively, with 9 bases between them. As DNA, the CDR3 is TGCGCCAGCAGCCAAGATTGGGGTACCACTGAAGCTTTCTTT. It codes for CASSQDWGTTEAFF.

The CDR3 loop is CASSRTGGPSNTEAFF. For the CDR3, the DNA is TGTGCCAGCTCACGGACAGGGGGCCCTTCTAACACTGAAGCTTTCTTT. This sequence joins TRBV18 and TRBJ1-1, with 11 bases lining up with TRBD1. Trimming took 4 bases from V and 2 from J; bases not matched to a gene: 6. The CDR3 contains 16 residues. Germline lookup yields CDR1 KGHSH and CDR2 LQKENI.

This sequence joins TRBV30 and TRBJ2-6, with D possibly called TRBD1 or TRBD2 (5 bases each). V lost 5 bases, J lost 4 bases, and 15 bases lay in between. The CDR3 totals 15 residues. Germline V gene data show CDR1 as GTSNPN and CDR2 as SVGIG (reference sequence). The CDR3 DNA reads TGTGCCTGGGCCCCTAAGGGGACCGGGGCCAACGTCCTGACTTTC. It specifies CAWAPKGTGANVLTF.

This rearrangement joins TRBV29-1 to TRBJ2-7; D remains unclear. The CDR3 sequence is 13 residues long. Germline V gene lookup returns CDR1 SQVTM and CDR2 ANQGSEA. V lost 1 base and J 0 bases, leaving 7 bases between the germline ends. CDR3 in DNA: TGCAGCGTTGAAGGTTCTACCTCCTACGAGCAGTACTTC. As protein: CSVEGSTSYEQYF.

The gene calls are TRBV30 and TRBJ1-6, with 9 nucleotides matching TRBD1. Germline CDR1 reads GTSNPN; CDR2 reads SVGIG (reference sequence). V was pared by 8 bases and J by 13 bases, with 12 bases of the junction left unmatched. The CDR3 has 13 residues. This CDR3 reads CAVSGTGRSPLHF. CDR3 DNA: TGTGCCGTCTCCGGGACAGGGCGTTCCCCCCTCCACTTT.

This chain uses TRBV5-8 with TRBJ1-2; unclear D gene. V dropped 0 bases and J dropped 2 bases, with 8 bases sitting between them. The CDR3 has 14 residues. CDR1 is SGHTS and CDR2 is YDEGEE in the germline V gene. The chain's CDR3 is CASSLVQSNYGYTF. CDR3 coding DNA: TGTGCCAGCAGCTTGGTACAGTCCAACTATGGCTACACCTTC. The variable domain in full, with the rest retrieved from reference TRBV5-8 and TRBJ1-2, is EAGVTQSPTHLIKTRGQQATLRCSPISGHTSVYWYQQALGLGLQFLLWYDEGEERNRGNFPPRFSGRQFPNYSSELNVNALELEDSALYLCASSLVQSNYGYTFGSGTRLTVV.

The chain is built from TRBV30 and TRBJ1-1; D is unclear. This CDR3 is 14 amino acids long. V lost 2 bases and J lost 8, with 18 bases in between. Germline CDR1 GTSNPN, CDR2 SVGIG (reference sequence). CDR3 nucleotides: TGTGCCTGGAGTAACCCTCCTGGATCGGTGGAAGCTTTCTTT. Translated: CAWSNPPGSVEAFF.

The chain employs TRBV18 and TRBJ1-6, with 7 bases fitting TRBD1. There are 13 residues in the CDR3. After removal of 6 bases from V and 10 bases from J, the junction contained 6 bases not matched to a gene. Germline V gene data show CDR1 as KGHSH and CDR2 as LQKENI. CDR3 bases: TGTGCCAGCTCCACAGGGGCGGGGTCACCCCTCCACTTT. Its translation is CASSTGAGSPLHF.

The CDR3 nucleotides read TGTGCCACAACTAGCGGGGCCTACACCGGGGAGCTGTTTTTT. Encoded protein: CATTSGAYTGELFF. V usage is TRBV19 and J usage is TRBJ2-2; 10 nucleotides match TRBD2. The CDR3 loop spans 14 amino acids. V was pared by 10 bases and J by 3 bases, with 5 bases of the junction left unmatched. Germline assignment: CDR1 LNHDA and CDR2 SQIVND (reference sequence). Using reference TRBV19 and TRBJ2-2 for the parts outside the CDR3, the full variable domain is DGGITQSPKYLFRKEGQNVTLSCEQNLNHDAMYWYRQDPGQGLRLIYYSQIVNDFQKGDIAEGYSVSREKKESFPLTVTSAQKNPTAFYLCATTSGAYTGELFFGEGSRLTVL.

J is TRBJ2-7 and V is TRBV7-9, with D possibly being TRBD1 (6 bases). The V gene's germline CDR1 is SEHNR and CDR2 FQNEAQ (reference sequence). The CDR3 consists of 15 residues. The V and J ends lost 5 bases and 2 bases respectively, with 16 bases between them. The CDR3 spells CASSVTGKGAYEQYF. DNA for the CDR3: TGTGCCAGCAGCGTAACAGGGAAGGGGGCCTACGAGCAGTACTTC.